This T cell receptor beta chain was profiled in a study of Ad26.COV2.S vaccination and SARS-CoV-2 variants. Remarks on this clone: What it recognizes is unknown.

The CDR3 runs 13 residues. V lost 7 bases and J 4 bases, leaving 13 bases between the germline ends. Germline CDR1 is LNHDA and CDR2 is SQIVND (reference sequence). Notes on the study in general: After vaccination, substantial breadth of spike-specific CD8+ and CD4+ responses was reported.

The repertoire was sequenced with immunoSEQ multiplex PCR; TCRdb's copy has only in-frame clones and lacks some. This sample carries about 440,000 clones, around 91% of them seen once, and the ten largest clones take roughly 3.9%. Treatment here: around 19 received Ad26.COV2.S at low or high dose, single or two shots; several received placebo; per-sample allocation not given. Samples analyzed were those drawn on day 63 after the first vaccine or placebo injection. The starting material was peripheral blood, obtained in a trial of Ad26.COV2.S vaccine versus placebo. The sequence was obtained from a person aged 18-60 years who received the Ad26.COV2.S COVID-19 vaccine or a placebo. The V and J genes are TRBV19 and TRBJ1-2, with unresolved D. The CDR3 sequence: CASTDRKAYGYTF. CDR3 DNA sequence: TGTGCCAGTACCGATCGAAAGGCCTATGGCTACACCTTC. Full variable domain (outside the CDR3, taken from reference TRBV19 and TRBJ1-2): DGGITQSPKYLFRKEGQNVTLSCEQNLNHDAMYWYRQDPGQGLRLIYYSQIVNDFQKGDIAEGYSVSREKKESFPLTVTSAQKNPTAFYLCASTDRKAYGYTFGSGTRLTVV.